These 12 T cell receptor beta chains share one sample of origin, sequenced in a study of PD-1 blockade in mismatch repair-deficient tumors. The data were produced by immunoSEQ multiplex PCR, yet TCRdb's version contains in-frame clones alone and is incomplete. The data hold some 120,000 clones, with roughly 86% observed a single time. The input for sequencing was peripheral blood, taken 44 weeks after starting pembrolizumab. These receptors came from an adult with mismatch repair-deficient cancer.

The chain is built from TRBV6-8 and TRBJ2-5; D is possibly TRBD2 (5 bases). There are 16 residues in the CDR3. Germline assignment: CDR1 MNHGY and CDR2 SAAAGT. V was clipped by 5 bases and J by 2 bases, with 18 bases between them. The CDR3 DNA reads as TGTGCCAGCAGTCCCCCCGGAGGAAAGGCTCAAGAGACCCAGTACTTC. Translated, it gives CASSPPGGKAQETQYF.

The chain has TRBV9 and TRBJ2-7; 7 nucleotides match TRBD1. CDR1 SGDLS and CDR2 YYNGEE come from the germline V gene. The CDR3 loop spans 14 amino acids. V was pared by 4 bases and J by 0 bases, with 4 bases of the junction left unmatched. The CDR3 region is CASSPGTDSYEQYF. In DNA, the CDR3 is TGTGCCAGCAGCCCCGGGACAGACTCCTACGAGCAGTACTTC.

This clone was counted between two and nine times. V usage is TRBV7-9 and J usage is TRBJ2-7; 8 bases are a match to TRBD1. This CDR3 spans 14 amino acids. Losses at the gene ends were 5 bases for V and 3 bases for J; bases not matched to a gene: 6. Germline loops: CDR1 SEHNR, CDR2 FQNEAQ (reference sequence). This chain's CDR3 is CASSPGTGHYEQYF. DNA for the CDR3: TGTGCCAGCAGCCCCGGGACAGGCCACTACGAGCAGTACTTC.

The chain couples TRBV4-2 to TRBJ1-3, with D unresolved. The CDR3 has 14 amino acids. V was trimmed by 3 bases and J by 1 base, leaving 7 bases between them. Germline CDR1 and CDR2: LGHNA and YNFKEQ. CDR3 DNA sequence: TGTGCCAGCAGCCAGTCTGAATCTGGAAACACCATATATTTT. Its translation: CASSQSESGNTIYF.

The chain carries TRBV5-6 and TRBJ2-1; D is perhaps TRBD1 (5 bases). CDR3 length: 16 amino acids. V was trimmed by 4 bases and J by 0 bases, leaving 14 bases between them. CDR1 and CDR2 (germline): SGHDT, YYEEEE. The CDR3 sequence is CASSPRTLFSYNEQFF. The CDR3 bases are TGTGCCAGCAGCCCGAGGACACTTTTCTCCTACAATGAGCAGTTCTTC.

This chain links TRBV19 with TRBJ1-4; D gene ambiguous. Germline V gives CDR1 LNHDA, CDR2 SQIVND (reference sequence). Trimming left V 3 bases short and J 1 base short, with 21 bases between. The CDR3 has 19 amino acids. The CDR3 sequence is CASSISLFESEETNEKLFF. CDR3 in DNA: TGTGCCAGTAGTATTTCTTTGTTTGAGTCGGAGGAAACTAATGAAAAACTGTTTTTT.

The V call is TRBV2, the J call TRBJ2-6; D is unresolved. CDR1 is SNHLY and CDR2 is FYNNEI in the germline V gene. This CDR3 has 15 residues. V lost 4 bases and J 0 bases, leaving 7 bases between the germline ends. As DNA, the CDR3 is TGTGCCAGCAGTGTAACAGACTCTGGGGCCAACGTCCTGACTTTC. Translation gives CASSVTDSGANVLTF.

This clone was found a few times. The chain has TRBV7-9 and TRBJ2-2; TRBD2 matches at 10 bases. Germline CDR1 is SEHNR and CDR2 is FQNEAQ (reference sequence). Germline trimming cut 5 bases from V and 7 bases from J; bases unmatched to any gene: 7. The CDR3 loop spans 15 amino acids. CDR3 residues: CASSPLAGEGGELFF. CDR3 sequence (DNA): TGTGCCAGCAGCCCGCTAGCGGGAGAGGGCGGGGAGCTGTTTTTT. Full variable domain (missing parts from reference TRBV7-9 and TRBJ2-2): DTGVSQNPRHKITKRGQNVTFRCDPISEHNRLYWYRQTLGQGPEFLTYFQNEAQLEKSRLLSDRFSAERPKGSFSTLEIQRTEQGDSAMYLCASSPLAGEGGELFFGEGSRLTVL.

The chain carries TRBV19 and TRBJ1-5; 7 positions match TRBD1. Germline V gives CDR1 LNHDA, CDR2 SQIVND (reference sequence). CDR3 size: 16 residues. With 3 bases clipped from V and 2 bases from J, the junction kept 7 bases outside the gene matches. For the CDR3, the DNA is TGTGCCAGTAGTATTTCAGGGGGTGATGGCAATCAGCCCCAGCATTTT. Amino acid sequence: CASSISGGDGNQPQHF.

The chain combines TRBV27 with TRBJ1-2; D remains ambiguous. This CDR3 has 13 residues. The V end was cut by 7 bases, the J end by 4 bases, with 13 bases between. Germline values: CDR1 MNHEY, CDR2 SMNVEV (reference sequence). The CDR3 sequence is CASTKKGSYGYTF. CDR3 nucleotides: TGTGCCAGCACTAAAAAGGGATCCTATGGCTACACCTTC.

The CDR3 here is CASSYLQGERNEQFF. CDR3 in DNA: TGTGCCAGCAGTTACTTGCAGGGGGAAAGAAATGAGCAGTTCTTC. The chain employs TRBV6-6 and TRBJ2-1; 7 nucleotides match TRBD1. The V and J ends lost 1 base and 7 bases, in that order; junction bases with no gene match: 7. The length of the CDR3 is 15 residues. Per germline, CDR1 MNHNY and CDR2 SVGAGI (reference sequence).

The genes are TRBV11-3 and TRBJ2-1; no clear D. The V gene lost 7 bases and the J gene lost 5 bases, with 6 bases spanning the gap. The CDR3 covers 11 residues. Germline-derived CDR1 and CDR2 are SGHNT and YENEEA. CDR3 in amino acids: CASTGHNEQFF. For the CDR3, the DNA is TGTGCCAGCACCGGCCACAATGAGCAGTTCTTC.